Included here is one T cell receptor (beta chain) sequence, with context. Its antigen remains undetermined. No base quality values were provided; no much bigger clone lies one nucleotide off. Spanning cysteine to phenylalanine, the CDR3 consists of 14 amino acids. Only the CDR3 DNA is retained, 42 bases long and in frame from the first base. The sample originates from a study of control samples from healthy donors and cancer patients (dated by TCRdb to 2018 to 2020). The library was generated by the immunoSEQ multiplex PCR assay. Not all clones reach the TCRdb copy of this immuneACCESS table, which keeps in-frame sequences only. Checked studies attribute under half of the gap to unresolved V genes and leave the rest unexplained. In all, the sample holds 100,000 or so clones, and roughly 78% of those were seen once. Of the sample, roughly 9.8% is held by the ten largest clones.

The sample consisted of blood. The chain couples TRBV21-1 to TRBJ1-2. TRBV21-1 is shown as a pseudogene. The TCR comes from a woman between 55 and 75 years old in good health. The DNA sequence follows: TGTGCCAGCAGCAGGGCAGGGAGGGCATGGGGCTACACCTTC. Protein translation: CASSRAGRAWGYTF.